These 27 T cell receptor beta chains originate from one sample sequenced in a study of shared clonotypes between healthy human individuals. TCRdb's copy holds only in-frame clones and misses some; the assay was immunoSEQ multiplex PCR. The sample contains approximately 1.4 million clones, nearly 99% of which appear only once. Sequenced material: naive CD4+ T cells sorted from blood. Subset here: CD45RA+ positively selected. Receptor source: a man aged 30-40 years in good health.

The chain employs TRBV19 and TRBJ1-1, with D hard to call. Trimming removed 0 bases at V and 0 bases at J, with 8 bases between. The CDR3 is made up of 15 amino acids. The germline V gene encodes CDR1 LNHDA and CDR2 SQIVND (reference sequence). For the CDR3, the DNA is TGTGCCAGTAGTATAGAGGCGGGGATGAACACTGAAGCTTTCTTT. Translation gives CASSIEAGMNTEAFF.

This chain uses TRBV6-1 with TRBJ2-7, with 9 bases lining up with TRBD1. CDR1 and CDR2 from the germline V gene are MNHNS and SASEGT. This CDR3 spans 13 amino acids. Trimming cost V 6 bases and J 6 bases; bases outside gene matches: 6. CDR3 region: CASRPTGGAEQYF. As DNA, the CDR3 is TGTGCCAGCAGACCGACAGGGGGGGCCGAGCAGTACTTC.

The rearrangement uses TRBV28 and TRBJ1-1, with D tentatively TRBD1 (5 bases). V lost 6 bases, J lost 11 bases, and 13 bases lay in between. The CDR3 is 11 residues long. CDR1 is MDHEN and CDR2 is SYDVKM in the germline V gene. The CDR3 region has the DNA TGTGCCAGCAGCGTGGGAGGGGAGGCTTTCTTT. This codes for CASSVGGEAFF.

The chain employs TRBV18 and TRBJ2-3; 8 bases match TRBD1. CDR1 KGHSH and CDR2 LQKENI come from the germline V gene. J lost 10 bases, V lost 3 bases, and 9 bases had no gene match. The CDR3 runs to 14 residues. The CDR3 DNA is TGTGCCAGCTCACCCCCCGACAGGGGAGGCGCGCAGTATTTT. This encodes CASSPPDRGGAQYF.

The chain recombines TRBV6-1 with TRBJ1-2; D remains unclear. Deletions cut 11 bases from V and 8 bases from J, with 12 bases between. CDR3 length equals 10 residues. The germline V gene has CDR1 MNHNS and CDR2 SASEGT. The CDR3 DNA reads TGTGCCGCCCGGGGTCGGGGCTACACCTTC. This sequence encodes CAARGRGYTF.

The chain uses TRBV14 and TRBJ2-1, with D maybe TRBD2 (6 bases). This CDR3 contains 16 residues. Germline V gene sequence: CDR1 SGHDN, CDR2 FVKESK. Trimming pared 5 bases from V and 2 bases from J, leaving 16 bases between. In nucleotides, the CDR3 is TGTGCCAGCAGCAGTTTCGGGGGAGTTGCCTACAATGAGCAGTTCTTC. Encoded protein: CASSSFGGVAYNEQFF.

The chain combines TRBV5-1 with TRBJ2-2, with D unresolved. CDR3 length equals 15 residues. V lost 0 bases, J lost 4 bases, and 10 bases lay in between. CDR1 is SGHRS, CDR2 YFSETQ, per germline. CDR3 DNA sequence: TGCGCCAGCAGCTTGGCGGCGGCATCCACCGGGGAGCTGTTTTTT. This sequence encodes CASSLAAASTGELFF.

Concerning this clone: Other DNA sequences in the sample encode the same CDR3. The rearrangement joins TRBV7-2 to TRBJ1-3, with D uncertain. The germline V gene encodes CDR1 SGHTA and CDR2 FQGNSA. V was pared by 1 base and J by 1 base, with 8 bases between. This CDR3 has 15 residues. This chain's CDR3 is CASSLGGGSGNTIYF. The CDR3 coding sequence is TGTGCCAGCAGCTTAGGCGGTGGATCTGGAAACACCATATATTTT. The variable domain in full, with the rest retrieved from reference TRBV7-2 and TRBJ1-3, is GAGVSQSPSNKVTEKGKDVELRCDPISGHTALYWYRQSLGQGLEFLIYFQGNSAPDKSGLPSDRFSAERTGGSVSTLTIQRTQQEDSAVYLCASSLGGGSGNTIYFGEGSWLTVV.

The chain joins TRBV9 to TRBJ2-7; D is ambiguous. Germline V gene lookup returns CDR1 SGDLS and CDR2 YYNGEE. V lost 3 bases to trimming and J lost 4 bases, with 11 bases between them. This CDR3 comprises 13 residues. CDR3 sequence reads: CASSEGPLYEQYF. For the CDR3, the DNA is TGTGCCAGCAGCGAAGGACCTCTATACGAGCAGTACTTC.

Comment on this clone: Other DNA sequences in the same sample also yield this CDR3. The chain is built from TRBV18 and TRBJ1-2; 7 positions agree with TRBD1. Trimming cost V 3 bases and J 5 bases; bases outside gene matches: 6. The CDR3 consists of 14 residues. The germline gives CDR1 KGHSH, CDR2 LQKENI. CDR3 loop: CASSPGGQLYGYTF. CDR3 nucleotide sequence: TGTGCCAGCTCACCGGGGGGACAGCTTTATGGCTACACCTTC.

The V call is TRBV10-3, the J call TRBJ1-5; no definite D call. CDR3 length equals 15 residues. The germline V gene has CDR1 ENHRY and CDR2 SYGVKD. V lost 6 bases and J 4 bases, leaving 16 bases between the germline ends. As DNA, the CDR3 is TGTGCCATCAGCGACAACCCACTGAAGAATCAGCCCCAGCATTTT. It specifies CAISDNPLKNQPQHF.

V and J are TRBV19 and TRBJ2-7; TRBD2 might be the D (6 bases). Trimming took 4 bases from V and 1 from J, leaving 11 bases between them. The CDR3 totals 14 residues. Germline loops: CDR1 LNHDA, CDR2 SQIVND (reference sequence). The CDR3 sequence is CASSKRETSYEQYF. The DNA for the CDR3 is TGTGCCAGTAGTAAACGGGAGACTTCCTACGAGCAGTACTTC.

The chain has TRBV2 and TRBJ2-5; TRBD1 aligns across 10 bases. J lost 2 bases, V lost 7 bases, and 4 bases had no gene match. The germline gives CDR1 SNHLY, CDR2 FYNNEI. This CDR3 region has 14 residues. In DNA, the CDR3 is TGTGCCAGCACCGCGGACAGGGGGCAAGAGACCCAGTACTTC. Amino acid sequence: CASTADRGQETQYF. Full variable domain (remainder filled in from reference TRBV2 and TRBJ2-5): EPEVTQTPSHQVTQMGQEVILRCVPISNHLYFYWYRQILGQKVEFLVSFYNNEISEKSEIFDDQFSVERPDGSNFTLKIRSTKLEDSAMYFCASTADRGQETQYFGPGTRLLVL.

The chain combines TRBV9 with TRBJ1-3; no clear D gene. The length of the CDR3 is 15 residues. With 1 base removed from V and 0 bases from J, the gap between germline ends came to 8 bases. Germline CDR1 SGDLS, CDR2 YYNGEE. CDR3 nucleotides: TGTGCCAGCAGCGTATCAGGAGACTCTGGAAACACCATATATTTT. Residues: CASSVSGDSGNTIYF.

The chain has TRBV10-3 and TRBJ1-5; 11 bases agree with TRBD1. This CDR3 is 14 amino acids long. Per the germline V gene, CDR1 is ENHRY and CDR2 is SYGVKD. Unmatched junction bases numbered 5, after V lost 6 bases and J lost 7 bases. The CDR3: CAISRTGGEQPQHF. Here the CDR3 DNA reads TGTGCCATCAGCAGGACAGGGGGCGAACAGCCCCAGCATTTT.

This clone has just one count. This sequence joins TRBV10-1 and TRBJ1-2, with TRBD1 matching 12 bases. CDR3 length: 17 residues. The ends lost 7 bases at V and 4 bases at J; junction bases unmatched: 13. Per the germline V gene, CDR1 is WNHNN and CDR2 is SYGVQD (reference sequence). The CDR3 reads CASIPKGDRGLRYGYTF. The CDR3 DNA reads TGCGCCAGCATTCCAAAAGGGGACAGGGGGCTTCGCTATGGCTACACCTTC.

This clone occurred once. The CDR3: CACSGASDRSHGEKLFF. CDR3 DNA: TGCGCCTGTTCAGGGGCGAGTGATCGGTCTCACGGTGAAAAACTGTTTTTT. The V call is TRBV10-1, the J call TRBJ1-4; tentative D call: TRBD1 (6 bases). The CDR3 has 17 residues. CDR1 is WNHNN, CDR2 SYGVQD, per germline (reference sequence). V was shortened by 11 bases and J by 7 bases, with 29 bases between the two germline ends.

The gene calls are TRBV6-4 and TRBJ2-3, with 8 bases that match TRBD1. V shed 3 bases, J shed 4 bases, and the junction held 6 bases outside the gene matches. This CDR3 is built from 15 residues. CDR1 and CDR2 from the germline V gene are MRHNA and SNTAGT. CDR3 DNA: TGTGCCAGCAGTGAGACAGGGGATCTGGCAGATACGCAGTATTTT. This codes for CASSETGDLADTQYF.

The DNA for the CDR3 is TGTGCCAGCTCACCACCGGGACTACCTGACAATGAGCAGTTCTTC. Translation gives CASSPPGLPDNEQFF. The chain joins TRBV18 to TRBJ2-1, with 7 positions matching TRBD2. The CDR3 is 15 residues long. The germline V gene has CDR1 KGHSH and CDR2 LQKENI. J lost 5 bases, V lost 0 bases, and 4 bases had no gene match.

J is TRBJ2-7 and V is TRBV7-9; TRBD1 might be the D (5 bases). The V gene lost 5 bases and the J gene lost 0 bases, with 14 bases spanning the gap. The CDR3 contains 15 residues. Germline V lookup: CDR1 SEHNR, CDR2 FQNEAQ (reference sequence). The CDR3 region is CASSPQGSFSYEQYF. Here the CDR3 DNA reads TGTGCCAGCAGCCCCCAGGGTTCCTTCTCCTACGAGCAGTACTTC.

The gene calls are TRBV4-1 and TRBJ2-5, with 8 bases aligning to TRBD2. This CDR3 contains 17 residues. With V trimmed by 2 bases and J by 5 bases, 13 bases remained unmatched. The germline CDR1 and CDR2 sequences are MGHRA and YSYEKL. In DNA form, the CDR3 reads TGCGCCAGCAGCCAAAATCATCAAGCGGGAGTGGCGGAGACCCAGTACTTC. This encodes CASSQNHQAGVAETQYF.

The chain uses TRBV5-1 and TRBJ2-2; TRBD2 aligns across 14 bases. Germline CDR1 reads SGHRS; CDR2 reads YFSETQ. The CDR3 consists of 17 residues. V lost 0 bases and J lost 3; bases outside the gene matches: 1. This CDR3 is CASSLGTSGRYTGELFF. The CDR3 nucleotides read TGCGCCAGCAGCTTGGGGACTAGCGGGAGGTACACCGGGGAGCTGTTTTTT.

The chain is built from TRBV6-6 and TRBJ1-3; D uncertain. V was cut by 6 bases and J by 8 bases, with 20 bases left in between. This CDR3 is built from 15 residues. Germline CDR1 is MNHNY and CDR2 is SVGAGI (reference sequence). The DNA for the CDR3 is TGTGCCAGCAGAGACGCCAGGACGGTCTTCTACACCATATATTTT. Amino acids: CASRDARTVFYTIYF.

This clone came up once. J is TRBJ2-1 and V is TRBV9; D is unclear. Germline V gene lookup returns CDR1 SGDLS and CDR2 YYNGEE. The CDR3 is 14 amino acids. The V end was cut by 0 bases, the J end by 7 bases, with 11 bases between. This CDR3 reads CASSVVGIGNEQFF. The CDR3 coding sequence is TGTGCCAGCAGCGTAGTGGGGATTGGGAATGAGCAGTTCTTC.

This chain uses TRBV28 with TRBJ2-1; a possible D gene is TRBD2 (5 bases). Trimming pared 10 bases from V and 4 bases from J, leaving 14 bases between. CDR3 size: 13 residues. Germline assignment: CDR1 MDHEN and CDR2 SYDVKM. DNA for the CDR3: TGTGCCATTTCCCCGGGAATATACAATGAGCAGTTCTTC. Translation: CAISPGIYNEQFF.

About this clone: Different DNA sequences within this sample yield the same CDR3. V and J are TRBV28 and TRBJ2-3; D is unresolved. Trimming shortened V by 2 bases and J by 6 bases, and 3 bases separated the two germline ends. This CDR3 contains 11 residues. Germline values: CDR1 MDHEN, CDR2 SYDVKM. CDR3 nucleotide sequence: TGTGCCAGCAGTTTAGTGGATACGCAGTATTTT. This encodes CASSLVDTQYF.

Written as DNA, the CDR3 is TGTGCCAGCAGCTTAATGGTCACAGGTACCGGGGAGCTGTTTTTT. This translates into CASSLMVTGTGELFF. V gene TRBV7-2 combines with J gene TRBJ2-2, with a weak D call TRBD1 (5 bases). Germline CDR1 reads SGHTA; CDR2 reads FQGNSA. This CDR3 spans 15 amino acids. V lost 2 bases, J lost 5 bases, and 12 bases lay in between.